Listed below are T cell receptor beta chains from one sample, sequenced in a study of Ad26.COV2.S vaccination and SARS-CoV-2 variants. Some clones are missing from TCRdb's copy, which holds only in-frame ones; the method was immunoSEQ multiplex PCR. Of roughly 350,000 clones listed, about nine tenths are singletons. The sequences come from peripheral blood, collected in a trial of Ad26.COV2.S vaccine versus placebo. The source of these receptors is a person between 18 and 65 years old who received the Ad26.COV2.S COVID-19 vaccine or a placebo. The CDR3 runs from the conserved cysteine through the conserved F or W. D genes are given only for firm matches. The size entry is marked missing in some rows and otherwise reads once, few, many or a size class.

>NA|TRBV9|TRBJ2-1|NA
TGTGCCAGCAGCGTAACAGGGAGTACTAGCTCGAATGAGCAGTTCTTC
CASSVTGSTSSNEQFF
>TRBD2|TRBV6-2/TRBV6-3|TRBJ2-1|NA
TGTGCCAGCAGTTACGTAGCGGGGGGGCGCTCCTACAATGAGCAGTTCTTC
CASSYVAGGRSYNEQFF
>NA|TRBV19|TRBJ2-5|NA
TGTGCCAGTAGTAGCCCGGGACGACAAGAGACCCAGTACTTC
CASSSPGRQETQYF
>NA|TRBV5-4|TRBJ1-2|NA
TGTGCCAGCAGCTCACCCCCCCGGGGAAATATTAATGGCTACACCTTC
CASSSPPRGNINGYTF
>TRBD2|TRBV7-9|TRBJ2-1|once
TGTGCCAGCAGCTTGGGACTAGCCCATGAGCAGTTCTTC
CASSLGLAHEQFF
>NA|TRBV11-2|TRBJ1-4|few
TGTGCCAGCAGCTTAGGGGGGACCCAGGGGGAAAAACTGTTTTTT
CASSLGGTQGEKLFF
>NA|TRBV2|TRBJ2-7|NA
TGTGCCAGCAGGTGGTCCCAGCAGGCCTACGAGCAGTACTTC
CASRWSQQAYEQYF
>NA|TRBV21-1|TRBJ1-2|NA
TGTGCCAGCAATCCAGGGGCTAACTATGGCTACACCTTC
CASNPGANYGYTF
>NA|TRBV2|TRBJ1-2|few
TGTGCCAGCAGTGCGGTCGTAGACTATGGCTACACCTTC
CASSAVVDYGYTF
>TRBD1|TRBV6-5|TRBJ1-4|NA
TGTGCCAGCAGTTACTCGCTCCGCAGGGGGAGGGTAAAACTGTTTTTT
CASSYSLRRGRVKLFF
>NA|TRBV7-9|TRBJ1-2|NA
TGTGCCAGCAGCCCTACAGGGATCGGCTACACCTTC
CASSPTGIGYTF
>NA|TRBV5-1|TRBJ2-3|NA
TGCGCCAGCACCGAGAGGACGGGGGTGGGAGATACGCAGTATTTT
CASTERTGVGDTQYF
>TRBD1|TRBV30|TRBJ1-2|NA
TGTGCCTGGAGGACAGGGGATAGCGTTGGCTACACCTTC
CAWRTGDSVGYTF
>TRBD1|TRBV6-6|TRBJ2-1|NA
TGTGCCAGCAGCGAAGGACAGGGGGCCGCCAATGAGCAGTTCTTC
CASSEGQGAANEQFF
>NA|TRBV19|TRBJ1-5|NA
TGTGCCAGTAGTATCGCTGGGAATCAGCCCCAGCATTTT
CASSIAGNQPQHF
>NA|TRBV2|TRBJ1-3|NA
TGTGCCAGCAGCGGGACGGCTGGAAACACCATATATTTT
CASSGTAGNTIYF
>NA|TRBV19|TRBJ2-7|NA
TGTGCCAGTAGTATTGGTCAAAAGCCCTACGAGCAGTACTTC
CASSIGQKPYEQYF
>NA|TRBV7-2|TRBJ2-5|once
TGTGCCAGCAGCCCCCTGAGGAGTAGAGAGACCCAGTACTTC
CASSPLRSRETQYF
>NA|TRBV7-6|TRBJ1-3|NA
TGTGCCAGCAGCCCTATGCGGGGTTCAGGAAACACCATATATTTT
CASSPMRGSGNTIYF
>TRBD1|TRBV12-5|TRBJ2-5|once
TGTGCTAGCGGACAGGGCCAGGCGGTGACAGAGACCCAGTACTTC
CASGQGQAVTETQYF
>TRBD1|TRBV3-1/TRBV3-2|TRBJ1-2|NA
TGTGCCAGCAGCCGTCTGGACAGGCCCAACTATGGCTACACCTTC
CASSRLDRPNYGYTF
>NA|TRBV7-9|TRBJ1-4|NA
TGTGCCAGCAGCTCTCTACTATATGAAAAACTGTTTTTT
CASSSLLYEKLFF
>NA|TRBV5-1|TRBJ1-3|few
TGCGCCAGCAAGGCGGGAAACTCTGGAAACACCATATATTTT
CASKAGNSGNTIYF
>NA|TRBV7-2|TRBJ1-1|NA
TGTGCCAGCAGCTTTGAGAAGGGGCGGACTGAAGCTTTCTTT
CASSFEKGRTEAFF
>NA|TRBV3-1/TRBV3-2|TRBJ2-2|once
TGTGCCAGCAGCCAAGAGTTAGGGCAGACCGGGGAGCTGTTTTTT
CASSQELGQTGELFF
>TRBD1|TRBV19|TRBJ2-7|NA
TGTGCCAGTAGTATAAGGGTAGACAGGGGATACCACGAGCAGTACTTC
CASSIRVDRGYHEQYF
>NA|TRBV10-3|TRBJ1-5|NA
TGTGCCATCAGTGTGTTGGGCAATCAGCCCCAGCATTTT
CAISVLGNQPQHF
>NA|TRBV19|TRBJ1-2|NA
TGTGCCAGTAGCAGCGGAGGGAACTATGGCTACACCTTC
CASSSGGNYGYTF
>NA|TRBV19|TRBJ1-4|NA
TGTGCCAGTAGTATATACAGCGATAATGAAAAACTGTTTTTT
CASSIYSDNEKLFF
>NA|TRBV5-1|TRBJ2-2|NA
TGCGCCAGCAGTTGGGGGGACACCGGGGAGCTGTTTTTT
CASSWGDTGELFF
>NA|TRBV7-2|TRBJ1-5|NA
TGTGCCAGCAGCTATACAGGGAGCCGGTCCCAGCATTTT
CASSYTGSRSQHF
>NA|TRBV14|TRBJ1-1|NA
TGTGCCAGCAGCCATCCACCCCACGGGGGAGCTTTCTTT
CASSHPPHGGAFF
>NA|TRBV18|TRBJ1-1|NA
TGTGCCAGCTCAAAGACAGGTTTCATGAACACTGAAGCTTTCTTT
CASSKTGFMNTEAFF
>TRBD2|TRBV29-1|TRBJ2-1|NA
TGCAGCGTTGACCTCTCGGGGGGGCGAAACAATGAGCAGTTCTTC
CSVDLSGGRNNEQFF
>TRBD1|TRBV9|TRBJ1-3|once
TGTGCCAGCAGAGGGACAGGGACCGGAAACACCATATATTTT
CASRGTGTGNTIYF
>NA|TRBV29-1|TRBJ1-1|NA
TGCAGCGTTGTAGGGCCGAACACTGAAGCTTTCTTT
CSVVGPNTEAFF
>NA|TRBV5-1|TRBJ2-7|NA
TGCGCCAGCAGCTTGTCGGGAGAGCAGTACTTC
CASSLSGEQYF
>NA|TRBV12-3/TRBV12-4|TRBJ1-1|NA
TGTGCCAGCCGCCGGGACCGGCACACTGAAGCTTTCTTT
CASRRDRHTEAFF
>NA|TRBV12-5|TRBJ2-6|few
TGTGCTAGTGGTTTGGTAGGCTCTGGGGCCAACGTCCTGACTTTC
CASGLVGSGANVLTF
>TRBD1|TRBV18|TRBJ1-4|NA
TGTGCCAGCTCACCGGGACAGGGCCATGAAAAACTGTTTTTT
CASSPGQGHEKLFF
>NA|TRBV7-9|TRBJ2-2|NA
TGTGCCAGCAGCCAAGAAGGGGCAAACACCGGGGAGCTGTTTTTT
CASSQEGANTGELFF
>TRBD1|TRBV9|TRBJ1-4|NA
TGTGCCAGCAGCGAACGACAGGGTTCGGGGGAAAAACTGTTTTTT
CASSERQGSGEKLFF
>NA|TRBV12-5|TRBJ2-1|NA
TGTGCTAGTGGCCCCCCTCTGGGTTACTCCTACAATGAGCAGTTCTTC
CASGPPLGYSYNEQFF
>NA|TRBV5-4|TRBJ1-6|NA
TGTGCCAGCAGCTTAGAGACGGGCTATAATTCACCCCTCCACTTT
CASSLETGYNSPLHF
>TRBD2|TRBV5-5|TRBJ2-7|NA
TGTGCCAGCAGCGTCTCGGGACTAGCGGGGAGCGAGCAGTACTTC
CASSVSGLAGSEQYF
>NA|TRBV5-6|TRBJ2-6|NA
TGTGCCAGCAGCTTTGACTCTGGGGCCAACGTCCTGACTTTC
CASSFDSGANVLTF
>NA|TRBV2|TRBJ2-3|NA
TGTGCCAGCAGTGATTGGGGAGAAGATACGCAGTATTTT
CASSDWGEDTQYF
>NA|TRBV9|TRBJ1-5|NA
TGTGCCAGCAGCCCCCATGAGGCCAATCAGCCCCAGCATTTT
CASSPHEANQPQHF
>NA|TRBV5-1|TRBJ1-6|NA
TGCGCCAGCAGCCCGACCGGGACGGATAATTCACCCCTCCACTTT
CASSPTGTDNSPLHF
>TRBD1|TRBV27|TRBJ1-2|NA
TGTGCCAGCAGTTTATCAGGTGGGGACAGACTTCGCTATGGCTACACCTTC
CASSLSGGDRLRYGYTF
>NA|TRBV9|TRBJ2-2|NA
TGTGCCAGCAGCGTTGGGGGGCGGGACACCGGGGAGCTGTTTTTT
CASSVGGRDTGELFF
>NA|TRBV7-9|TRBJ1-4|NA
TGTGCCAGCAGCCAGCAGCCCATAGCAACTAATGAAAAACTGTTTTTT
CASSQQPIATNEKLFF
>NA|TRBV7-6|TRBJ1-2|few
TGTGCCAGCAGCCCCCGAGGAACAGGGTCGAGGCTATATGGCTACACCTTC
CASSPRGTGSRLYGYTF
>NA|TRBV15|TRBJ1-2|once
TGTGCCACCACCGCGATGGGGGGGGCATTCATCTATGGCTACACCTTC
CATTAMGGAFIYGYTF
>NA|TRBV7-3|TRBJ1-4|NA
TGTGCCAGCAGCCCCGGGGGAGGAACTAATGAAAAACTGTTTTTT
CASSPGGGTNEKLFF
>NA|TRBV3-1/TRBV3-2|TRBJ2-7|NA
TGTGCCAGCAGCCAAGCCTGGGGTGAGCAGTACTTC
CASSQAWGEQYF
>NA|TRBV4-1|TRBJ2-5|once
TGCGCCAGCAGCCAAGATTCGGCGGGGGCCTACCAAGAGACCCAGTACTTC
CASSQDSAGAYQETQYF
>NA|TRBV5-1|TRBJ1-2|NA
TGCGCCAGCAGCTCGGGAGGCGGCTACACCTTC
CASSSGGGYTF
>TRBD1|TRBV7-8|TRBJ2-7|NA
TGTGCCAGCAGCTCCGGGCAGTGGGACAGGGGGCGAAGAGAGCAGTACTTC
CASSSGQWDRGRREQYF
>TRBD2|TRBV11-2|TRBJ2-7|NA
TGTGCCAGCAGCTTAGATTCTCCTAGCGGGGGCTGGGAGCAGTACTTC
CASSLDSPSGGWEQYF